These 14 T cell receptor beta chains originate from one sample sequenced in a study of OX40 agonist ivuxolimab in advanced cancers. The repertoire was sequenced with immunoSEQ multiplex PCR; TCRdb's copy has only in-frame clones and lacks some. The data hold about 60,000 clones, with about 89% observed a single time. The sample in question was CD4+ or CD8+ T cells sorted from blood, obtained in a trial of the OX40 agonist ivuxolimab. These receptors all stem from an adult with an advanced solid tumor such as melanoma, head and neck, liver or kidney cancer.

V gene TRBV30 combines with J gene TRBJ2-3; 9 bases are a match to TRBD1. The CDR3 runs 15 residues. Germline values: CDR1 GTSNPN, CDR2 SVGIG (reference sequence). Trimming removed 5 bases from V and 2 bases from J; junction bases left unmatched: 8. CDR3 protein: CAWGNTGGPTDTQYF. CDR3 bases: TGTGCCTGGGGCAATACAGGGGGCCCCACAGATACGCAGTATTTT. Full variable domain (rest looked up from reference TRBV30 and TRBJ2-3): SQTIHQWPATLVQPVGSPLSLECTVEGTSNPNLYWYRQAAGRGLQLLFYSVGIGQISSEVPQNLSASRPQDRQFILSSKKLLLSDSGFYLCAWGNTGGPTDTQYFGPGTRLTVL.

This chain uses TRBV10-1 with TRBJ2-4; either TRBD1 or TRBD2 may supply D (5 bases each). V was trimmed by 6 bases and J by 5 bases, leaving 11 bases between them. CDR3 length: 13 amino acids. Germline loops: CDR1 WNHNN, CDR2 SYGVQD (reference sequence). The CDR3 bases are TGCGCCAGCAGCCGGGACCGAGAAAACATTCAGTACTTC. Its translation: CASSRDRENIQYF.

This clone was found once. DNA for the CDR3: TGTGCCAGCAGCCCGGTGGGGGCGCACAATGAGCAGTTCTTC. It yields the protein CASSPVGAHNEQFF. The chain employs TRBV7-8 and TRBJ2-1; weak D call: TRBD1 (6 bases). This CDR3 comprises 14 residues. V lost 5 bases, J lost 5 bases, and 13 bases lay in between. CDR1 is SGHVS, CDR2 FQNEAQ, per germline.

This chain joins TRBV6-1 and TRBJ1-2; 9 bases line up with TRBD1. V dropped 6 bases and J dropped 6; count of bases not matched to a gene: 11. Looked up from germline, CDR1 is MNHNS and CDR2 is SASEGT. This CDR3 region has 15 residues. The CDR3 DNA reads TGTGCCAGCAGGATAACCGGGACAGGGACCGATGGCTACACCTTC. It encodes CASRITGTGTDGYTF.

The chain carries TRBV7-2 and TRBJ2-1; D gene unclear. V lost 1 base and J 2 bases, leaving 9 bases between the germline ends. CDR1 SGHTA and CDR2 FQGNSA come from the germline V gene. The CDR3 is 15 residues long. The CDR3 bases are TGTGCCAGCAGCTTAGGTCCGGTAACCTACAATGAGCAGTTCTTC. Translating gives CASSLGPVTYNEQFF. The whole variable domain, remainder taken from reference TRBV7-2 and TRBJ2-1, is GAGVSQSPSNKVTEKGKDVELRCDPISGHTALYWYRQSLGQGLEFLIYFQGNSAPDKSGLPSDRFSAERTGGSVSTLTIQRTQQEDSAVYLCASSLGPVTYNEQFFGPGTRLTVL.

This chain connects TRBV10-2 to TRBJ2-1, with 7 bases lining up with TRBD2. Per the germline V gene, CDR1 is WSHSY and CDR2 is SAAADI. There are 12 residues in the CDR3. V dropped 6 bases and J dropped 7; count of bases not matched to a gene: 3. CDR3 residues: CASRSRGNEQFF. CDR3 DNA sequence: TGCGCCAGCAGATCGCGGGGGAATGAGCAGTTCTTC.

The V gene is TRBV14, the J gene TRBJ2-5, with 7 nucleotides matching TRBD1. The trim removed 3 bases at V and 4 bases at J, leaving 5 bases unmatched. Germline V gene sequence: CDR1 SGHDN, CDR2 FVKESK. This CDR3 comprises 14 residues. CDR3 protein: CASSHDRVRETQYF. The CDR3 nucleotides read TGTGCCAGCAGCCATGACAGGGTGAGAGAGACCCAGTACTTC. Drawing the rest from reference TRBV14 and TRBJ2-5, the complete variable domain is EAGVTQFPSHSVIEKGQTVTLRCDPISGHDNLYWYRRVMGKEIKFLLHFVKESKQDESGMPNNRFLAERTGGTYSTLKVQPAELEDSGVYFCASSHDRVRETQYFGPGTRLLVL.

This chain links TRBV6-6 with TRBJ2-6, with a tentative D call TRBD1 (5 bases). Trimming stripped 4 bases from V and 0 bases from J, with 7 bases between. CDR1 is MNHNY and CDR2 is SVGAGI in the germline V gene (reference sequence). The CDR3 length is 15 residues. Here the CDR3 DNA reads TGTGCCAGCAGTTCCAGGGCCTCTGGGGCCAACGTCCTGACTTTC. Translating it yields CASSSRASGANVLTF.

The chain links TRBV13 to TRBJ1-1; 9 positions match TRBD1. After removal of 5 bases from V and 6 bases from J, the junction contained 7 bases not matched to a gene. CDR3 length: 14 amino acids. CDR1 and CDR2 from the germline V gene are PRHDT and FYEKMQ (reference sequence). The CDR3 loop reads CASSLLQGAAEAFF. The CDR3 DNA reads as TGTGCCAGCAGCCTTCTACAGGGGGCGGCTGAAGCTTTCTTT. The full variable domain, with the rest looked up from reference TRBV13 and TRBJ1-1, is AAGVIQSPRHLIKEKRETATLKCYPIPRHDTVYWYQQGPGQDPQFLISFYEKMQSDKGSIPDRFSAQQFSDYHSELNMSSLELGDSALYFCASSLLQGAAEAFFGQGTRLTVV.

This clone is medium-sized (0.01 to 0.1%) by share. V and J are TRBV9 and TRBJ1-5; D gene ambiguous. CDR1 is SGDLS and CDR2 is YYNGEE in the germline V gene. V was trimmed by 0 bases and J by 7 bases, leaving 11 bases between them. CDR3 length equals 14 residues. In DNA, the CDR3 is TGTGCCAGCAGCGTAGAAGCCGGGATGCAGCCCCAGCATTTT. Protein: CASSVEAGMQPQHF.

This clone came up a few times. The chain has TRBV4-2 and TRBJ2-2; 7 bases match TRBD2. V was pared by 3 bases and J by 8 bases, with 3 bases of the junction left unmatched. Looked up from germline, CDR1 is LGHNA and CDR2 is YNFKEQ. There are 13 residues in the CDR3. The CDR3 here is CASSQSGMGELFF. CDR3 bases: TGTGCCAGCAGCCAGAGCGGGATGGGGGAGCTGTTTTTT.

This clone was observed a single time. V and J are TRBV6-5 and TRBJ2-7; TRBD2 aligns across 8 bases. The germline gives CDR1 MNHEY, CDR2 SVGAGI. V was pared by 11 bases and J by 2 bases, with 11 bases of the junction left unmatched. This CDR3 has 14 amino acids. The DNA of the CDR3 is TGTGCCTGCCGGCGGGGGGCCAAGGCCTACGAGCAGTACTTC. This sequence encodes CACRRGAKAYEQYF.

The J gene is TRBJ2-7, the V gene TRBV6-1; D is uncertain. V shed 4 bases and J shed 5 bases, with 9 bases lying between them. The V gene's germline CDR1 is MNHNS and CDR2 SASEGT. The CDR3 contains 12 residues. CDR3 sequence reads: CASSALPNEQYF. As DNA, the CDR3 is TGTGCCAGCAGTGCCCTGCCTAACGAGCAGTACTTC.

V usage is TRBV5-4 and J usage is TRBJ1-1; no reliable D call. This CDR3 spans 14 amino acids. Trimming shortened V by 0 bases and J by 1 base, and 7 bases separated the two germline ends. Germline V gene data show CDR1 as SGHNT and CDR2 as YYREEE (reference sequence). The CDR3 sequence: CASSLVRENTEAFF. CDR3 bases: TGTGCCAGCAGCTTGGTCCGGGAGAACACTGAAGCTTTCTTT.